This TCR beta chain is from a study of T cells after yellow fever vaccination (dated by TCRdb to between 2017 and 2020). Study-level background: Libraries from fractions with low cell numbers were prepared with the SMART-Seq v4 Ultra Low Input RNA kit. Two healthy male donors, one aged 18 to 30 and one aged 30 to 40 years, made up the cohort. Bulk TCR alpha and beta repertoires were sequenced longitudinally to track T-cell clones before and after primary and booster YFV17D yellow fever vaccination. Blood samples were taken at several timepoints before and after primary and secondary immunization, and bulk PBMC replicates and cell subsets were isolated.

V is shortened by 6 bases, J by 2 bases, and the region joining them spans 11 bases. CDR1 SQVTM and CDR2 ANQGSEA were looked up in the germline V gene. The CDR3 contains 12 residues, cysteine and phenylalanine counted. Only the CDR3 part of the read is kept: 36 bases, read in frame from the first base. What the treatment or condition label conveys for this sample: live attenuated yellow fever vaccine strain. At every blood-draw timepoint, two biological replicates of bulk PBMCs were collected. A standard Ficoll-Paque protocol was used to isolate PBMCs from peripheral blood. TriZol was used to extract RNA from bulk PBMCs, CD4 and CD8 fractions, and dextramer-positive and dextramer-negative fractions. What the study reported, not specific to this receptor: Computational filtering was needed because FACS-sorted repertoires could contain abundant contaminating clonotypes from the bulk population. Most clones expanded after primary vaccination were re-detected after the booster (almost 98% of CD4 and about nine tenths of CD8), suggesting broad memory maintenance. The secondary T-cell response was found to be weaker but faster than the primary response, with a peak reached on day 5 rather than on day 15. A small share of clonotypes occurred in both CD4 and CD8 compartments, likely arising from convergent recombination. Because only a couple of donors were included in the study, the extent to which the findings can be generalized is limited.

Turning to this clonotype: The antigen it binds to is not known. The record has no base qualities; no much larger clone is one base away.

TCR cDNA was synthesized by 5'RACE template switching, through which a universal primer site and unique molecular identifiers were introduced. Priming for cDNA synthesis came from both the TCR alpha and TCR beta constant segments. Library amplification used two PCR steps, and the second PCR step added sample barcodes and sequencing adapters. Sequencing of the libraries was done on either Illumina HiSeq 2500 (2x100 bp) or NovaSeq (2x150 bp). Turning to the authors' computational methods: MIGEC handled demultiplexing of reads and collapsing into UMI consensus sequences, while MiXCR performed V(D)J alignment. Vaccine-responding clonotypes were defined with edgeR using replicate PBMC samples, requiring FDR below 0.01 and a log2 fold change above 5 up to day 15. Each bulk clonotype received a CD4 or CD8 identity based on whether the sequenced CD4 or CD8 repertoire contained that clonotype at higher abundance. TCRdb reanalyzed the raw reads on its own, using fastp at Q25 for trimming and MiXCR for clone calling, and kept in-frame beta chains. Identical CDR3 proteins give one entry, which carries the most common genes and DNA. These V and J calls originate from TCRdb's pipeline instead of the authors' own analysis. This sample holds 500,000 to 650,000 distinct CDR3 sequences; roughly an eighth were observed only once. 14% to 15% of the sample goes to the ten largest clones.

The TCR originated in a man aged 30 to 39 who received the YFV17D yellow fever vaccine. The sample here was PBMCs, taken on the day of the yellow fever booster vaccination. The rearrangement joined TRBV29-1 to TRBJ2-7; the D gene cannot be resolved reliably. Here is the DNA: TGCAGCGTAAGAGTAGGCCCCTACGAGCAGTACTTC. This codes for CSVRVGPYEQYF.